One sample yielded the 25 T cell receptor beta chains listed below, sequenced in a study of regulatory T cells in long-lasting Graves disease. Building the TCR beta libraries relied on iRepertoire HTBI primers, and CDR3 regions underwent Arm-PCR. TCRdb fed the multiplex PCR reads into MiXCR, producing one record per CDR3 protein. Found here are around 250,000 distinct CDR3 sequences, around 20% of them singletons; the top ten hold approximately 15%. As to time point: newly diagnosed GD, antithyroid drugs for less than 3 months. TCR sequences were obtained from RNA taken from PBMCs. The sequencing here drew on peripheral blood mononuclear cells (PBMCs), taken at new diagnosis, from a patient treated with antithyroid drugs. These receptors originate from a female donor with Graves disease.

The CDR3 DNA reads TGTGCCAGTATAAAGACAAAGGGCGAAAAACTGTTTTTT. Residues: CASIKTKGEKLFF. The chain has TRBV19 and TRBJ1-4; no clear D. V dropped 7 bases and J dropped 8 bases, with 14 bases sitting between them. CDR3 length: 13 amino acids. CDR1 and CDR2 from the germline V gene are LNHDA and SQIVND (reference sequence).

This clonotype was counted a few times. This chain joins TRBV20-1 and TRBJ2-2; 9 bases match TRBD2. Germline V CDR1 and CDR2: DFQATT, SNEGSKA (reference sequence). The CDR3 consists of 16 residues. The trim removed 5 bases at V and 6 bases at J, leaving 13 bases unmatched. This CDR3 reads CSAPIGGGANAGELFF. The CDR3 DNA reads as TGCAGTGCTCCCATTGGCGGGGGGGCCAATGCCGGGGAGCTGTTTTTT.

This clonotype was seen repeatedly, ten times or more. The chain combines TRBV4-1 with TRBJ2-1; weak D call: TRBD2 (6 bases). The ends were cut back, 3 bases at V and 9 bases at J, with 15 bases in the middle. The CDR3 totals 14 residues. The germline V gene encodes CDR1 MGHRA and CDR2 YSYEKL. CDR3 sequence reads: CASSQTREVGEQFF. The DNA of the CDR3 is TGCGCCAGCAGCCAGACTAGAGAGGTGGGTGAGCAGTTCTTC.

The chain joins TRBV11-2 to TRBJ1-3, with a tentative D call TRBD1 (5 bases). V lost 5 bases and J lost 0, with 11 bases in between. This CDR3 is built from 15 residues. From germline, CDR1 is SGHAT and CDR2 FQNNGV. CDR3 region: CASSPGLFSGNTIYF. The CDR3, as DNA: TGTGCCAGCAGCCCGGGACTGTTCTCTGGAAACACCATATATTTT.

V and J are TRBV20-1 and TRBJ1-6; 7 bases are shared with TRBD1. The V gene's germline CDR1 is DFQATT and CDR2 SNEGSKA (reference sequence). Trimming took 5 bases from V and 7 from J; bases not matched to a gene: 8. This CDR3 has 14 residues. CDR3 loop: CSAGSTGVNSPLHF. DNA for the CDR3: TGCAGTGCTGGATCCACAGGGGTGAATTCACCCCTCCACTTT.

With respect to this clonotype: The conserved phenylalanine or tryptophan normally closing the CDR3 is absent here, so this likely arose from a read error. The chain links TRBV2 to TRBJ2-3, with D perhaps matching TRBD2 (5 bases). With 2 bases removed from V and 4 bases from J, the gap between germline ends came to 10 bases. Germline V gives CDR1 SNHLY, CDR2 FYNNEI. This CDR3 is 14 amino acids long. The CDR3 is CASSETGSADTQYL. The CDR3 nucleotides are TGTGCCAGCAGTGAAACGGGAAGCGCAGATACGCAGTATCTT.

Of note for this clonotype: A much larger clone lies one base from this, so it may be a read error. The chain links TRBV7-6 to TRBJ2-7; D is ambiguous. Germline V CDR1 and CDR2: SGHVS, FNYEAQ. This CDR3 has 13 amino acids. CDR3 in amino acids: CACSLASLYEQYF. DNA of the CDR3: TGTGCCTGCAGCTTGGCCTCACTTTACGAGCAGTACTTC.

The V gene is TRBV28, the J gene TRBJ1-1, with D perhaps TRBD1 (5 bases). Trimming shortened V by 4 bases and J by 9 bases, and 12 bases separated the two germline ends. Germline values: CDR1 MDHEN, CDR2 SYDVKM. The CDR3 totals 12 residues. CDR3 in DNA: TGTGCCAGCAGTTCCACGACAGCGCAAGCTTTCTTT. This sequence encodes CASSSTTAQAFF.

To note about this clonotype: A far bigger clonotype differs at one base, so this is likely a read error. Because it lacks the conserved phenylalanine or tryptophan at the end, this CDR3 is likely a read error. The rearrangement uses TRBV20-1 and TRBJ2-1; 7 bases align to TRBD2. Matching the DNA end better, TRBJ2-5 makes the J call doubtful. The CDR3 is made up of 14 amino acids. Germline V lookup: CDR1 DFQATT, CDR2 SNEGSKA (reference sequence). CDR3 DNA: TGCAGTGGCAGGAGGAGTAGCGGGCAAGAGACCCAGTACCTC. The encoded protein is CSGRRSSGQETQYL.

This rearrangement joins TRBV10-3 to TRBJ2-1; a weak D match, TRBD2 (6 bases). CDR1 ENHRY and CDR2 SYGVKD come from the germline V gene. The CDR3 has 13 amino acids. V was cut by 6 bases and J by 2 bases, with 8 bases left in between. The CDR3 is CAISGSPYNEQFF. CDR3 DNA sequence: TGTGCCATCAGCGGGAGTCCCTACAATGAGCAGTTCTTC.

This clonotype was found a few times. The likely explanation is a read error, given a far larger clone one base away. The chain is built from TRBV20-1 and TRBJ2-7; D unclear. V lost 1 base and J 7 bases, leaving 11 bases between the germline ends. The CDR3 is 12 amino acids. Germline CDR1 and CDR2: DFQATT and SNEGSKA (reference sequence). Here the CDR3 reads CSARGVVYEQYF. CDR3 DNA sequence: TGCAGTGCTAGAGGAGTTGTCTATGAGCAGTACTTC.

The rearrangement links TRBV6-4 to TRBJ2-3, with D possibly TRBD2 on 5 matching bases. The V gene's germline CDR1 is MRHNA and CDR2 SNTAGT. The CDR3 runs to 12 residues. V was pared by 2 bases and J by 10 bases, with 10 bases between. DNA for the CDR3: TGTGCCAGCAGTGACGGAGGTAGGGCGCAGTATTTT. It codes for CASSDGGRAQYF.

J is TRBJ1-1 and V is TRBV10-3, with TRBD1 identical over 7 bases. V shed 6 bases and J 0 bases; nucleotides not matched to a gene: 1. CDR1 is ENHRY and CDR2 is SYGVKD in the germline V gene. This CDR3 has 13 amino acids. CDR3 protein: CAIRQGVNTEAFF. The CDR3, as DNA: TGTGCCATCAGGCAGGGGGTGAACACTGAAGCTTTCTTT.

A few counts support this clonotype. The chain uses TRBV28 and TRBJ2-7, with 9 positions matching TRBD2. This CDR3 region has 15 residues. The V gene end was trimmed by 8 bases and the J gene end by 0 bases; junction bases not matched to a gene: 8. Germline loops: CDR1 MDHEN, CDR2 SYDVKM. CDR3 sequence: CASRGGGRGSYEQYF. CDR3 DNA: TGTGCCAGCCGCGGGGGGGGCAGGGGCTCCTACGAGCAGTACTTC.

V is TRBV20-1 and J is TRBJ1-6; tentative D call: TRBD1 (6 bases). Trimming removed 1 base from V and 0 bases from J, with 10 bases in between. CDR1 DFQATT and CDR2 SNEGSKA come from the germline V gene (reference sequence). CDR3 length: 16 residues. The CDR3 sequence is CSARGTDSSYNSPLHF. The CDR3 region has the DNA TGCAGTGCTAGAGGGACGGACAGCTCCTATAATTCACCCCTCCACTTT.

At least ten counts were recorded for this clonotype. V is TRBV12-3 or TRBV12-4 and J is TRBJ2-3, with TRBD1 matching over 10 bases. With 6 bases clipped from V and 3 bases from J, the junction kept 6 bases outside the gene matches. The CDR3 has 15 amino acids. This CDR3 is CASRKTGQGTDTQYF. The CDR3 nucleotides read TGTGCCAGCAGAAAGACGGGACAGGGGACAGATACGCAGTATTTT.

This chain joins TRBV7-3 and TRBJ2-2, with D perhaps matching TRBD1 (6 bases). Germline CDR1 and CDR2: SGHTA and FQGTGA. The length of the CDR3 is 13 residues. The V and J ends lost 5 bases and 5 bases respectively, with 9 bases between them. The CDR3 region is CASSRGQTGELFF. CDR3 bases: TGTGCCAGCAGCCGAGGACAGACCGGGGAGCTGTTTTTT.

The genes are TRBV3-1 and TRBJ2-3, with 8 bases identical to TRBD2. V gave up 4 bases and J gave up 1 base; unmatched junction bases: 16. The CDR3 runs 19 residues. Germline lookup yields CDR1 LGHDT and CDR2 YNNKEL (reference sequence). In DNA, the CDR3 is TGTGCCAGCAGCCGTTCCGGGACTAACGGGGGGGCCCGCACAGATACGCAGTATTTT. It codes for CASSRSGTNGGARTDTQYF.

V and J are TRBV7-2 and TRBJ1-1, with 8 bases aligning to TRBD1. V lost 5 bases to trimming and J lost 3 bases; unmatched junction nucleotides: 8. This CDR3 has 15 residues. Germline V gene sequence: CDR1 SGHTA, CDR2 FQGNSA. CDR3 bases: TGTGCCAGCAGCAAGAGGACAGGGCTCGACACTGAAGCTTTCTTT. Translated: CASSKRTGLDTEAFF.

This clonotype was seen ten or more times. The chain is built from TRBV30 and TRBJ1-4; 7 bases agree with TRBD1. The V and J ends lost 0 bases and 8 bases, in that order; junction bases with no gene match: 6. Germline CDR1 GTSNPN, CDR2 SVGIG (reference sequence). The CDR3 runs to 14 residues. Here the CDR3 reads CAWSVNRGSEKLFF. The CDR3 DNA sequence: TGTGCCTGGAGTGTAAACAGGGGTAGCGAAAAACTGTTTTTT.

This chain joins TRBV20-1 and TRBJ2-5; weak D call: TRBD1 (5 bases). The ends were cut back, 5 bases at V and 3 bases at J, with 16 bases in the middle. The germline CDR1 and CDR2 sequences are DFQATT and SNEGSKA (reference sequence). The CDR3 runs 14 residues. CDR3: CSAGVPGQEETQYF. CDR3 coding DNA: TGCAGTGCTGGGGTGCCAGGGCAGGAAGAGACCCAGTACTTC.

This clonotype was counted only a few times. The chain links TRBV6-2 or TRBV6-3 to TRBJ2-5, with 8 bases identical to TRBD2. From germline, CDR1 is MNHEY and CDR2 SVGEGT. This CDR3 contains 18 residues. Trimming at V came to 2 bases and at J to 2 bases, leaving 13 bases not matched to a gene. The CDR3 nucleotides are TGTGCCAGCAGTTACCGCAAAGGGGTAGCGGGGACTCAAGAGACCCAGTACTTC. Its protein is CASSYRKGVAGTQETQYF.

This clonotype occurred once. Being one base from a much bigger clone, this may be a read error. The CDR3, as DNA: TGTGCCAGCAGTTACGGGACTAGCGGCACCTACGAGCAGTACTTC. Residues: CASSYGTSGTYEQYF. The rearrangement joins TRBV6-5 to TRBJ2-7; TRBD2 aligns across 11 bases. This CDR3 comprises 15 residues. The germline gives CDR1 MNHEY, CDR2 SVGAGI. The trim removed 2 bases at V and 2 bases at J, leaving 2 bases unmatched.

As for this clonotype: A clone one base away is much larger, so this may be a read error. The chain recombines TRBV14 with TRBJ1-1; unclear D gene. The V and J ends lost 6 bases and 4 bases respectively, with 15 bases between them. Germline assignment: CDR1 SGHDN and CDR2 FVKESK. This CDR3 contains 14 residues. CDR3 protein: CASRLFLMGTEAFF. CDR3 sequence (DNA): TGTGCCAGCAGACTATTTCTAATGGGCACTGAAGCTTTCTTT.

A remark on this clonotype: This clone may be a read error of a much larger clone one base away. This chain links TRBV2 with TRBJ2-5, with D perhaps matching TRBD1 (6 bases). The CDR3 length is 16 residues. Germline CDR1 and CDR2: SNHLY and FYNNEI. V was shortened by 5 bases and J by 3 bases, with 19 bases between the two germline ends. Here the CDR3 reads CASSYPQQGMEETQYF. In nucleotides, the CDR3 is TGTGCCAGCAGTTATCCCCAACAGGGAATGGAAGAGACCCAGTACTTC.